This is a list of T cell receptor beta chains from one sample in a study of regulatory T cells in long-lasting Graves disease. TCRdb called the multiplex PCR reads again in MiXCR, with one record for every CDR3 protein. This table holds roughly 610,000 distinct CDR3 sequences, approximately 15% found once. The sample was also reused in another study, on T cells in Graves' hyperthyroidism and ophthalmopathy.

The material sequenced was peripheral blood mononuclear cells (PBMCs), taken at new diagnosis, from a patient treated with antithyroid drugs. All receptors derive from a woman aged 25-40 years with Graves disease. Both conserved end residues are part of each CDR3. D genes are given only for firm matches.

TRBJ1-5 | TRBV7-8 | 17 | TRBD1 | CASSLVTGEYSNQPQHF
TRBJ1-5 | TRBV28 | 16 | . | CASSLLSGQNNQPQHF
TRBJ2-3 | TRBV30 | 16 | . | CASRTPGTHDRNTQYF
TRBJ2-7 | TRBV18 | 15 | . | CASGGTALQAPEQYF
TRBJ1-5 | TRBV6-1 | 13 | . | CASRADISQPQHF
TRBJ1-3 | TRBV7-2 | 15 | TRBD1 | CASSPTGARRNTIYF
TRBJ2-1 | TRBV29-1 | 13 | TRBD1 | CGVGQESFNEQFF
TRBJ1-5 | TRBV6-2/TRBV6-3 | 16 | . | CASTHSGTISNQPQHF
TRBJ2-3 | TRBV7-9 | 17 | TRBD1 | CASSAPTGTDSTDTQYF
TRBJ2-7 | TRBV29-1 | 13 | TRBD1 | CSVGTGLWDEQYF
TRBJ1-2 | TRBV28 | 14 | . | CASSFTGMADGYTF
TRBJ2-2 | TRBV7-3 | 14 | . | CASSPGVDAGELFF
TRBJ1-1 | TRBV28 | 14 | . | CASMVSRRNTEAFF
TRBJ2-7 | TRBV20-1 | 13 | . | CSAAPGLIYEQYF
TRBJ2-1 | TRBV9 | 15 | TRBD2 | CASSGVAGVYNEQFF
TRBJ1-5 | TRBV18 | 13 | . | CASSPTPAQPQHF
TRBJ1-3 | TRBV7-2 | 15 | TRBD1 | CASSLSQGAGNTIYF
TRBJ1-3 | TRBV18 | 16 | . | CASSYQGSLSGNTIYF
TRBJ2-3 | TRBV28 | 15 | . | CASSFEGSGTDTQYF
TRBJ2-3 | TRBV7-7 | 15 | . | CASSLGPRATDTQYF
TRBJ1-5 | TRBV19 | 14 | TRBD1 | CATRGTGGNQPQHF
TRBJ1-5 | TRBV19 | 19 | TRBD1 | CASSIGLGRNGQGAQPQHF
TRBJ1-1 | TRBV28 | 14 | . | CANSLGAPRPEAFF
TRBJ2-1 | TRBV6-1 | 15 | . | CASRNEGGLPDEQFF
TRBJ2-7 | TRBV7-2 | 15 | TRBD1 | CASSSSWGQVYEQYF
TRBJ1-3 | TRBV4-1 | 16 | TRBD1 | CASSQEGQLSGNTIYF
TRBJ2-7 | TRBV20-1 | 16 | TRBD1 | CSARDPGQGTSYEQYF
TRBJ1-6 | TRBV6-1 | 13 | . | CASSGPFGSPLHF
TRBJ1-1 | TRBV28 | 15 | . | CASNQDGSMNTEAFF
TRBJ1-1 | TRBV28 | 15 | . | CASRVGRTGSTEAFF
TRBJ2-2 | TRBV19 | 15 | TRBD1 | CASRHDRVNTGELFF
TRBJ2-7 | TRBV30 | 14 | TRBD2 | CAYRAGGAQVGQYF
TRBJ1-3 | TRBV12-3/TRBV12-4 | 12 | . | CASSLPRNTIYF
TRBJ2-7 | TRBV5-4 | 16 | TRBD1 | CASSLSKGAGSYEQYF
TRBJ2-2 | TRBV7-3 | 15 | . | CASNLLVGGTGELFF
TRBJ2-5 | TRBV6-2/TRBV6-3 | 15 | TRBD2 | CASSYSGGSQETQYF
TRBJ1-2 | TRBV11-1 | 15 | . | CASSQATGITYGYTF
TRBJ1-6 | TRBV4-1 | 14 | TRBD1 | CASSQGQGESPLHF
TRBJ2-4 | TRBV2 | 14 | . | CASSPGTANYIQYF
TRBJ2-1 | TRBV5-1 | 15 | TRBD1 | CAGSTGGQGYNEQFF